This T cell receptor beta chain was obtained from a study of blood T cell repertoires in COVID-19 (dated by TCRdb to about 2020). For context, the study as a whole: Samples covering the acute and convalescent phases of COVID-19 were provided by collaborators in the United States, Italy and Spain. The material from the prospective study consisted of cDNA or gDNA derived from T cells, B-cell-depleted T cells, or PBMCs. Subjects who had been exposed to COVID-19, were actively infected with it, or had recovered from it provided the deeply sampled blood TCRbeta repertoires that made up the dataset. The repertoires were made available in a free public database intended to serve as a resource for research on the immune response to SARS-CoV-2. Samples came from the ongoing ImmuneRACE study (first 160 participants) plus 1,254 subjects from 6 global collaborators. Sample metadata almost always included a de-identified subject ID, COVID-19 status, age in years and sex. Where available, HLA class I and class II types were taken from metadata supplied by the sample provider and were not determined by assay-based typing.

A word on this clone: The clone's antigen remains unknown. No per-base quality is available; no much larger clone lies one base away.

The CDR3, from cysteine to phenylalanine, totals 15 residues. Just the 45-base CDR3 DNA is kept, in frame starting at base 1. Germline trimming: 0 bases from V, 4 bases from J; junction bases outside gene matches: 3. CDR1 LGHDT and CDR2 YNNKEL were looked up in the germline V gene (reference sequence). TCRbeta CDR3 regions were amplified from genomic DNA using the immunoSEQ Assay, a bias-controlled multiplex PCR. Turning to the authors' computational methods: The number of nucleated cells in each sample was estimated from the amplification of reference gene primers within the assay. To quantify the absolute abundance of each unique TCRbeta CDR3 rearrangement, sequence reads were collapsed and filtered. Productive Simpson clonality was computed per sample as the square root of Simpson's diversity index over productive rearrangements. Not all clones reach the TCRdb copy of this immuneACCESS table, which keeps in-frame sequences only. Checked studies attribute under half of the gap to unresolved V genes and leave the rest unexplained. V, J and clone size reflect that table, while D and trimming were determined from the DNA. The sample table shows 84,000 or so clones, and around four fifths are seen once. Of the sample, around 39% falls within the top ten clones.

The collaborating institutions used their own protocols to collect whole blood in K2EDTA tubes. Collaborator samples were shipped for TCRbeta analysis as frozen whole blood, isolated PBMCs, or DNA extracted from either sample type. The research as a whole found: The amount of clinical and demographic metadata varied by source and participant and was provided uncurated.

Sequencing input: peripheral blood. The receptor chain draws on TRBV3-1 (or the pseudogene TRBV3-2) and TRBJ2-3, with TRBD2 matching 8 junction bases. The clonotype originates from a man older than 75 with active or convalescent COVID-19. The nucleotide sequence is TGTGCCAGCAGCCAAGACCGGGGGGGGGCAGATACGCAGTATTTT. This encodes CASSQDRGGADTQYF.